A selection of T cell receptor beta chains follows, all from one sample in a study of blood T cell repertoires in COVID-19. The repertoire was sequenced with immunoSEQ multiplex PCR; TCRdb's copy has only in-frame clones and lacks some. The table records about 250,000 clones, roughly 80% of them present only once. Sample: peripheral blood. The receptors were gathered from a woman in her seventies with acute or convalescent COVID-19. Each CDR3 is given with its conserved first and last residue. The D gene is left open where the match is weak. Size is stated for part of the rows, as once, few or many counts, or as a class when the clone is expanded.

CDR3aa: CAISESTGSVGTEAFF; CDR3nt: TGTGCCATCAGTGAGTCGACAGGGAGCGTGGGCACTGAAGCTTTCTTT; len: 16; d_gene: TRBD1; v_gene: TRBV10-3; abundance: -; j_gene: TRBJ1-1
CDR3aa: CASSYSKQVNTEAFF; CDR3nt: TGTGCCAGCAGTTACTCAAAGCAAGTGAACACTGAAGCTTTCTTT; len: 15; d_gene: -; v_gene: TRBV6-5; abundance: -; j_gene: TRBJ1-1
CDR3aa: CASSIEAGGGSPLHF; CDR3nt: TGTGCCAGTAGTATAGAAGCAGGGGGCGGTTCACCCCTCCACTTT; len: 15; d_gene: TRBD1; v_gene: TRBV19; abundance: -; j_gene: TRBJ1-6
CDR3aa: CASSASGTSVEKLFF; CDR3nt: TGTGCCAGCAGCGCTTCCGGGACAAGCGTTGAAAAACTGTTTTTT; len: 15; d_gene: -; v_gene: TRBV5-8; abundance: -; j_gene: TRBJ1-4
CDR3aa: CASSLRTGTGGTEAFF; CDR3nt: TGTGCCAGCAGCCTAAGGACCGGGACAGGGGGCACTGAAGCTTTCTTT; len: 16; d_gene: TRBD1; v_gene: TRBV3-1/TRBV3-2; abundance: -; j_gene: TRBJ1-1
CDR3aa: CASSLSRGSNYGYTF; CDR3nt: TGTGCCAGTAGTTTATCCAGGGGTTCTAACTATGGCTACACCTTC; len: 15; d_gene: -; v_gene: TRBV19; abundance: -; j_gene: TRBJ1-2
CDR3aa: CASSVGSEHYGYTF; CDR3nt: TGTGCCAGCAGCGTAGGCTCGGAGCACTATGGCTACACCTTC; len: 14; d_gene: -; v_gene: TRBV9; abundance: -; j_gene: TRBJ1-2
CDR3aa: CASSLAGGYSNQPQHF; CDR3nt: TGCGCCAGCAGCTTGGCGGGGGGCTATAGCAATCAGCCCCAGCATTTT; len: 16; d_gene: -; v_gene: TRBV5-1; abundance: once; j_gene: TRBJ1-5
CDR3aa: CTTGNDYGYTF; CDR3nt: TGTACCACAGGGAACGACTATGGCTACACCTTC; len: 11; d_gene: -; v_gene: TRBV6-6; abundance: -; j_gene: TRBJ1-2
CDR3aa: CASSYWMGANEQFF; CDR3nt: TGTGCCAGCAGTTACTGGATGGGGGCAAATGAGCAGTTCTTC; len: 14; d_gene: -; v_gene: TRBV6-2/TRBV6-3; abundance: -; j_gene: TRBJ2-1
CDR3aa: CASSSRASTGSVENTIYF; CDR3nt: TGTGCCAGCAGCTCACGAGCTAGTACAGGTTCGGTAGAAAACACCATATATTTT; len: 18; d_gene: -; v_gene: TRBV7-2; abundance: -; j_gene: TRBJ1-3
CDR3aa: CATSRGRTGDPYGYTF; CDR3nt: TGTGCCACTTCAAGGGGCCGAACAGGGGATCCCTATGGCTACACCTTC; len: 16; d_gene: TRBD1; v_gene: TRBV10-3; abundance: once; j_gene: TRBJ1-2
CDR3aa: CASARGGGNTIYF; CDR3nt: TGTGCCAGCGCCCGGGGGGGTGGAAACACCATATATTTT; len: 13; d_gene: -; v_gene: TRBV7-2; abundance: -; j_gene: TRBJ1-3
CDR3aa: CASSRQNTEAFF; CDR3nt: TGTGCCAGTAGTAGACAGAACACTGAAGCTTTCTTT; len: 12; d_gene: -; v_gene: TRBV19; abundance: few; j_gene: TRBJ1-1
CDR3aa: CASSPPVISYEQYF; CDR3nt: TGTGCCAGCTCACCACCTGTTATCTCCTACGAGCAGTACTTC; len: 14; d_gene: -; v_gene: TRBV18; abundance: -; j_gene: TRBJ2-7
CDR3aa: CASRVEAYQPQHF; CDR3nt: TGTGCCAGCAGGGTCGAGGCCTATCAGCCCCAGCATTTT; len: 13; d_gene: -; v_gene: TRBV6-6; abundance: -; j_gene: TRBJ1-5
CDR3aa: CASSQGGVSTQYF; CDR3nt: TGTGCCAGCAGCCAAGGGGGGGTCAGTACGCAGTATTTT; len: 13; d_gene: -; v_gene: TRBV3-1/TRBV3-2; abundance: many; j_gene: TRBJ2-3
CDR3aa: CASSPSLQGNGYTF; CDR3nt: TGTGCCAGCTCACCATCATTACAGGGGAATGGCTACACCTTC; len: 14; d_gene: TRBD1; v_gene: TRBV18; abundance: once; j_gene: TRBJ1-2
CDR3aa: CASSSVRRENYGYTF; CDR3nt: TGTGCCAGCAGCTCTGTCCGGAGAGAGAACTATGGCTACACCTTC; len: 15; d_gene: -; v_gene: TRBV21-1; abundance: -; j_gene: TRBJ1-2
CDR3aa: CASGLDSNYGYTF; CDR3nt: TGTGCTAGTGGTTTAGACAGTAACTATGGCTACACCTTC; len: 13; d_gene: -; v_gene: TRBV12-5; abundance: -; j_gene: TRBJ1-2
CDR3aa: CASSLAGGQGDTQYF; CDR3nt: TGTGCCAGCAGCTTAGCGGGGGGGCAGGGAGATACGCAGTATTTT; len: 15; d_gene: -; v_gene: TRBV7-9; abundance: once; j_gene: TRBJ2-3
CDR3aa: CASSAAESNQPQHF; CDR3nt: TGTGCCAGCAGCGCGGCTGAGAGCAATCAGCCCCAGCATTTT; len: 14; d_gene: -; v_gene: TRBV3-1/TRBV3-2; abundance: -; j_gene: TRBJ1-5
CDR3aa: CASNQDGLPNYGYTF; CDR3nt: TGTGCCAGCAACCAAGACGGACTTCCTAACTATGGCTACACCTTC; len: 15; d_gene: -; v_gene: TRBV7-9; abundance: -; j_gene: TRBJ1-2
CDR3aa: CASSQVSGAGGNQPQHF; CDR3nt: TGCGCCAGCAGCCAAGTTTCCGGGGCAGGGGGCAATCAGCCCCAGCATTTT; len: 17; d_gene: -; v_gene: TRBV4-1; abundance: -; j_gene: TRBJ1-5
CDR3aa: CASSLAPGVAGYTF; CDR3nt: TGTGCCAGCAGCTTAGCACCAGGGGTTGCTGGCTACACCTTC; len: 14; d_gene: -; v_gene: TRBV7-9; abundance: few; j_gene: TRBJ1-2
CDR3aa: CSVRQGGNTEAFF; CDR3nt: TGCAGCGTAAGACAGGGAGGGAACACTGAAGCTTTCTTT; len: 13; d_gene: TRBD1; v_gene: TRBV29-1; abundance: -; j_gene: TRBJ1-1
CDR3aa: CASSGGQGFAINYGYTF; CDR3nt: TGTGCCAGCAGTGGGGGACAGGGATTTGCTATTAACTATGGCTACACCTTC; len: 17; d_gene: TRBD1; v_gene: TRBV28; abundance: -; j_gene: TRBJ1-2
CDR3aa: CASSRRGSEGYTF; CDR3nt: TGCGCCAGCAGCCGCAGGGGATCGGAAGGCTACACCTTC; len: 13; d_gene: -; v_gene: TRBV5-1; abundance: -; j_gene: TRBJ1-2
CDR3aa: CASSYSGLAAYEQYF; CDR3nt: TGTGCCAGCAGTTACTCAGGGCTAGCGGCCTACGAGCAGTACTTC; len: 15; d_gene: TRBD2; v_gene: TRBV6-2/TRBV6-3; abundance: -; j_gene: TRBJ2-7
CDR3aa: CASSQEVQGNEKLFF; CDR3nt: TGCGCCAGCAGCCAAGAAGTGCAGGGTAATGAAAAACTGTTTTTT; len: 15; d_gene: -; v_gene: TRBV4-1; abundance: once; j_gene: TRBJ1-4
CDR3aa: CASSPRVFQETQYF; CDR3nt: TGTGCCAGCAGCCCCAGGGTATTCCAAGAGACCCAGTACTTC; len: 14; d_gene: -; v_gene: TRBV7-7; abundance: few; j_gene: TRBJ2-5
CDR3aa: CASSQVSGMSSGNTIYF; CDR3nt: TGTGCCAGCAGCCAAGTGAGCGGGATGAGCTCTGGAAACACCATATATTTT; len: 17; d_gene: -; v_gene: TRBV4-2; abundance: -; j_gene: TRBJ1-3
CDR3aa: CSASRGHLNTEAFF; CDR3nt: TGCAGTGCTAGTAGGGGACATTTGAACACTGAAGCTTTCTTT; len: 14; d_gene: -; v_gene: TRBV20-1; abundance: -; j_gene: TRBJ1-1
CDR3aa: CASSVGLAGYTGELFF; CDR3nt: TGTGCCAGCTCCGTGGGACTAGCGGGCTACACCGGGGAGCTGTTTTTT; len: 16; d_gene: TRBD2; v_gene: TRBV18; abundance: -; j_gene: TRBJ2-2
CDR3aa: CASSQDFSLQTDTQYF; CDR3nt: TGTGCCAGCAGCCAAGATTTCTCACTGCAAACAGATACGCAGTATTTT; len: 16; d_gene: -; v_gene: TRBV4-2; abundance: -; j_gene: TRBJ2-3
CDR3aa: CASSTQPVLNTEAFF; CDR3nt: TGTGCCAGTAGTACGCAACCGGTATTGAACACTGAAGCTTTCTTT; len: 15; d_gene: -; v_gene: TRBV19; abundance: -; j_gene: TRBJ1-1
CDR3aa: CATSRESMRATRAEAFF; CDR3nt: TGTGCCACCAGCAGAGAATCAATGCGGGCCACTCGGGCTGAAGCTTTCTTT; len: 17; d_gene: -; v_gene: TRBV15; abundance: -; j_gene: TRBJ1-1
CDR3aa: CASSVGGTSGVEQYF; CDR3nt: TGTGCCAGCAGCGTAGGGGGGACTAGCGGGGTCGAGCAGTACTTC; len: 15; d_gene: TRBD2; v_gene: TRBV9; abundance: -; j_gene: TRBJ2-7
CDR3aa: CASSKDRGGQPQHF; CDR3nt: TGTGCCAGCAGCAAAGACAGGGGAGGACAGCCCCAGCATTTT; len: 14; d_gene: -; v_gene: TRBV21-1; abundance: few; j_gene: TRBJ1-5
CDR3aa: CASSLAGYTGELFF; CDR3nt: TGCGCCAGCAGCCTAGCGGGGTACACCGGGGAGCTGTTTTTT; len: 14; d_gene: TRBD2; v_gene: TRBV4-3; abundance: -; j_gene: TRBJ2-2
CDR3aa: CASSYGRGNTEAFF; CDR3nt: TGTGCCAGCAGTTACGGCCGGGGGAACACTGAAGCTTTCTTT; len: 14; d_gene: -; v_gene: TRBV6-6; abundance: -; j_gene: TRBJ1-1
CDR3aa: CASSPQGAQETQYF; CDR3nt: TGTGCCAGCAGCCCTCAAGGGGCCCAAGAGACCCAGTACTTC; len: 14; d_gene: -; v_gene: TRBV4-2; abundance: -; j_gene: TRBJ2-5
CDR3aa: CASSPQDTQYF; CDR3nt: TGTGCCAGCTCACCCCAAGATACGCAGTATTTT; len: 11; d_gene: -; v_gene: TRBV18; abundance: -; j_gene: TRBJ2-3
CDR3aa: CASSVWDSYNSPLHF; CDR3nt: TGTGCCAGCAGCGTATGGGACAGCTATAATTCACCCCTCCACTTT; len: 15; d_gene: TRBD1; v_gene: TRBV9; abundance: many; j_gene: TRBJ1-6
CDR3aa: CASSLASPRQGYGTAQYF; CDR3nt: TGTGCCAGCAGTCTCGCCTCCCCTAGACAGGGCTATGGTACGGCGCAGTATTTT; len: 18; d_gene: TRBD1; v_gene: TRBV6-6; abundance: -; j_gene: TRBJ2-3
CDR3aa: CASSPSPSGSGTEAFF; CDR3nt: TGTGCCAGCTCACCAAGTCCGTCCGGGTCCGGCACTGAAGCTTTCTTT; len: 16; d_gene: -; v_gene: TRBV18; abundance: -; j_gene: TRBJ1-1
CDR3aa: CASSPRRTGGGRLYGYTF; CDR3nt: TGTGCCAGCAGCCCGCGCCGGACAGGGGGCGGGCGACTTTATGGCTACACCTTC; len: 18; d_gene: TRBD1; v_gene: TRBV27; abundance: -; j_gene: TRBJ1-2
CDR3aa: CASGAGTGASGELFF; CDR3nt: TGCGCCAGCGGGGCCGGGACAGGGGCTTCGGGGGAGCTGTTTTTT; len: 15; d_gene: TRBD1; v_gene: TRBV5-1; abundance: -; j_gene: TRBJ2-2
CDR3aa: CASSGQIYEKLFF; CDR3nt: TGCGCCAGCAGTGGACAGATTTATGAAAAACTGTTTTTT; len: 13; d_gene: -; v_gene: TRBV10-2; abundance: -; j_gene: TRBJ1-4
CDR3aa: CASSLPGYNEQFF; CDR3nt: TGTGCCAGCAGCCTCCCCGGGTACAATGAGCAGTTCTTC; len: 13; d_gene: -; v_gene: TRBV12-3/TRBV12-4; abundance: -; j_gene: TRBJ2-1
CDR3aa: CASSLRQGAGRVSNQPQHF; CDR3nt: TGTGCCAGCAGCTTAAGACAGGGGGCCGGGAGGGTTAGCAATCAGCCCCAGCATTTT; len: 19; d_gene: TRBD1; v_gene: TRBV7-8; abundance: -; j_gene: TRBJ1-5
CDR3aa: CASGSGGAADTQYF; CDR3nt: TGTGCCAGCGGGAGCGGGGGGGCAGCAGATACGCAGTATTTT; len: 14; d_gene: TRBD2; v_gene: TRBV3-1/TRBV3-2; abundance: -; j_gene: TRBJ2-3
CDR3aa: CASSTEGRDGYTF; CDR3nt: TGTGCCAGCAGCACTGAAGGGAGGGATGGCTACACCTTC; len: 13; d_gene: -; v_gene: TRBV6-5; abundance: -; j_gene: TRBJ1-2
CDR3aa: CASSYSAGESSYEQYF; CDR3nt: TGTGCCAGCAGTTACTCCGCAGGGGAGAGCTCCTACGAGCAGTACTTC; len: 16; d_gene: -; v_gene: TRBV6-5; abundance: -; j_gene: TRBJ2-7
CDR3aa: CASSQDHRLNTEAFF; CDR3nt: TGCGCCAGCAGCCAAGATCACAGATTGAACACTGAAGCTTTCTTT; len: 15; d_gene: -; v_gene: TRBV4-3; abundance: -; j_gene: TRBJ1-1
CDR3aa: CASSLAGGHYEQYF; CDR3nt: TGTGCCAGCAGCCTAGCGGGGGGGCATTACGAGCAGTACTTC; len: 14; d_gene: TRBD2; v_gene: TRBV5-4; abundance: -; j_gene: TRBJ2-7
CDR3aa: CASSAGQGSPPLHF; CDR3nt: TGCGCCAGCAGCGCGGGACAGGGATCCCCACCCCTCCACTTT; len: 14; d_gene: TRBD1; v_gene: TRBV5-1; abundance: -; j_gene: TRBJ1-6